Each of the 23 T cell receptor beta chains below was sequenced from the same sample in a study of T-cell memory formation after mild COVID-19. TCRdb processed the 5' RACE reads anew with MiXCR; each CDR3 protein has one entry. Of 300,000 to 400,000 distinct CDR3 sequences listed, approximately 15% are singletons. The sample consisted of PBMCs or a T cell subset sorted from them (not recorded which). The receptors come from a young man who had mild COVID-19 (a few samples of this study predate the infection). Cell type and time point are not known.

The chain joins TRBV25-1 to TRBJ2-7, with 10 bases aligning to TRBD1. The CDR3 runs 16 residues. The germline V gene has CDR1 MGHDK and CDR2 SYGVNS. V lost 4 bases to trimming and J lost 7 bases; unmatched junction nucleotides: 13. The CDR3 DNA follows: TGTGCCAGCAGTGTCCCGCCGAGACAGGGGGCGGAGGAGCAGTACTTC. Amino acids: CASSVPPRQGAEEQYF.

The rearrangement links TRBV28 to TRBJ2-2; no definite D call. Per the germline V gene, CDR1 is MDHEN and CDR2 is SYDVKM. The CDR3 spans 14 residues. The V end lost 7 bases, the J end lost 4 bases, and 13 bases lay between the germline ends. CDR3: CASTTQGSTGELFF. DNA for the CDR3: TGTGCCAGCACCACTCAAGGTTCCACCGGGGAGCTGTTTTTT.

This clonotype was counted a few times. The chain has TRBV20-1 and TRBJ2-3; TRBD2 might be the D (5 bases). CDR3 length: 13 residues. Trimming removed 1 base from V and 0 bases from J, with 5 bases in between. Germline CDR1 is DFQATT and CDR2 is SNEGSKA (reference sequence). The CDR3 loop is CSARAGSTDTQYF. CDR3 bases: TGCAGTGCTAGAGCGGGAAGCACAGATACGCAGTATTTT.

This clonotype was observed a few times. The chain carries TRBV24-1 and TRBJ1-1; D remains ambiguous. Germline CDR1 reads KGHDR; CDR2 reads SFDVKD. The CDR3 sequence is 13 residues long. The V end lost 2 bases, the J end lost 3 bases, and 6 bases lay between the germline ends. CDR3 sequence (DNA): TGTGCCACCAGTGATTCTCGGGACACTGAAGCTTTCTTT. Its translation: CATSDSRDTEAFF.

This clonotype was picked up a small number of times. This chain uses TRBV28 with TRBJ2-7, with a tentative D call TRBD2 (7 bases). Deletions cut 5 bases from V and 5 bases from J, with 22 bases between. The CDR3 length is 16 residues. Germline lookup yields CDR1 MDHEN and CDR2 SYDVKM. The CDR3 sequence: CASSAIGGPGLDEQYV. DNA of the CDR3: TGTGCCAGCAGTGCTATCGGGGGGCCGGGTTTGGACGAGCAGTACGTC.

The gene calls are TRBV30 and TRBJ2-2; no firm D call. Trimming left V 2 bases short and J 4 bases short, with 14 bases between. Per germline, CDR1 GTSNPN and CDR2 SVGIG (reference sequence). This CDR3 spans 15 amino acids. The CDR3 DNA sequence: TGTGCCTGGAGTAGGGCGATATCGTCCACCGGGGAGCTGTTTTTT. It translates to CAWSRAISSTGELFF. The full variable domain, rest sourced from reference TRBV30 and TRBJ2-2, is SQTIHQWPATLVQPVGSPLSLECTVEGTSNPNLYWYRQAAGRGLQLLFYSVGIGQISSEVPQNLSASRPQDRQFILSSKKLLLSDSGFYLCAWSRAISSTGELFFGEGSRLTVL.

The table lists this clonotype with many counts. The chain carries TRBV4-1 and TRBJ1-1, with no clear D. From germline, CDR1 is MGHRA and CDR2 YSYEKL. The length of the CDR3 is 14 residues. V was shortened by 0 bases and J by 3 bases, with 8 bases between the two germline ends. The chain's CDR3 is CASSQDNPDTEAFF. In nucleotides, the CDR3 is TGCGCCAGCAGCCAAGATAACCCGGACACTGAAGCTTTCTTT.

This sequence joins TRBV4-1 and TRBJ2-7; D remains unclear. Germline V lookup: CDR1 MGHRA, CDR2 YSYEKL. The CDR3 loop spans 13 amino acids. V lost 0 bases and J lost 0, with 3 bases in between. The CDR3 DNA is TGCGCCAGCAGCCAAGATCTCTCCTACGAGCAGTACTTC. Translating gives CASSQDLSYEQYF.

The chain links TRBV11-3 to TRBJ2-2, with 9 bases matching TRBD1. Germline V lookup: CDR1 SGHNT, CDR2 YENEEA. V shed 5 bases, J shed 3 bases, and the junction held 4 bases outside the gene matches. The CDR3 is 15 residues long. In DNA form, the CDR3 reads TGTGCCAGCAGCACCGACAGGGGGGACACCGGGGAGCTGTTTTTT. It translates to CASSTDRGDTGELFF.

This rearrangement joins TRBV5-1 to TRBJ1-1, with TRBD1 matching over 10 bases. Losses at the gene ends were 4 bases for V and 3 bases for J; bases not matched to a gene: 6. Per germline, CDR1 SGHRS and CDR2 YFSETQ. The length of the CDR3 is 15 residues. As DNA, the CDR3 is TGCGCCAGCAGCCCAACCGGGACAGGGGACACTGAAGCTTTCTTT. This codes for CASSPTGTGDTEAFF.

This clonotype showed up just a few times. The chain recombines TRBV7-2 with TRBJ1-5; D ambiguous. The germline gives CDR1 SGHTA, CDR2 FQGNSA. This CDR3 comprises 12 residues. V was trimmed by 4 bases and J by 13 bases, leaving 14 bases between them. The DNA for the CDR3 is TGTGCCAGCAGCTCCCAACCGGGTCCTCAGCATTTT. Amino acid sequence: CASSSQPGPQHF.

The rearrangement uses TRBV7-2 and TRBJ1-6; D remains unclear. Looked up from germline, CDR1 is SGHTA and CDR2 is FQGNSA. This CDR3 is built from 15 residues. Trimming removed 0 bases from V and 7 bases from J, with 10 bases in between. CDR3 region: CASSLARTENSPLHF. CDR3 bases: TGTGCCAGCAGCTTAGCCCGGACCGAGAATTCACCCCTCCACTTT.

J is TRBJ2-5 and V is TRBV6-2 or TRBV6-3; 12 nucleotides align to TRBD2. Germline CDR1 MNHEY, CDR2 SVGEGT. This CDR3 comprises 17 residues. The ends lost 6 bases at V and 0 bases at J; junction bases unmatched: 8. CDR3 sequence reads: CASSRLAGVPYQETQYF. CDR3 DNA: TGTGCCAGCAGCCGACTAGCGGGGGTACCGTACCAAGAGACCCAGTACTTC.

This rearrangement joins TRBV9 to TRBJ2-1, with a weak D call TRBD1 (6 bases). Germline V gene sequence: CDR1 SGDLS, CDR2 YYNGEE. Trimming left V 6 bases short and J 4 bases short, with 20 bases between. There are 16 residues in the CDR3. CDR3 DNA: TGTGCCAGCACCCCCGGGGTAGGACAGCAATACAATGAGCAGTTCTTC. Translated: CASTPGVGQQYNEQFF.

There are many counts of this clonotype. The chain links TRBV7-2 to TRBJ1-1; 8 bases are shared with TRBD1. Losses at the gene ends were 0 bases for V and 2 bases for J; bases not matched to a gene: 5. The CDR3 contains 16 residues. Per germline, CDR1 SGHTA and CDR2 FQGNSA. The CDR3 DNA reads TGTGCCAGCAGCTTAGCGAGGGGGACAGGTAACACTGAAGCTTTCTTT. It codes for CASSLARGTGNTEAFF.

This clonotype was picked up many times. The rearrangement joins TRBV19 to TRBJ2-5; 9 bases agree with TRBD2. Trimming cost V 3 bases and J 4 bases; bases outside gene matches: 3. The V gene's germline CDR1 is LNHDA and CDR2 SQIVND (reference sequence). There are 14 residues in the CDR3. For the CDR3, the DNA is TGTGCCAGTAGTATCCTAGCGGGGCTAGAGACCCAGTACTTC. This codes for CASSILAGLETQYF.

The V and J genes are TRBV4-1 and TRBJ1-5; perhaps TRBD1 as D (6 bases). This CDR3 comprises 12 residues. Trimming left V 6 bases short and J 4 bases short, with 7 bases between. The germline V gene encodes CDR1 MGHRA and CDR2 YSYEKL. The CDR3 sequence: CASRQGNQPQHF. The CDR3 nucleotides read TGCGCCAGCAGGCAGGGGAATCAGCCCCAGCATTTT.

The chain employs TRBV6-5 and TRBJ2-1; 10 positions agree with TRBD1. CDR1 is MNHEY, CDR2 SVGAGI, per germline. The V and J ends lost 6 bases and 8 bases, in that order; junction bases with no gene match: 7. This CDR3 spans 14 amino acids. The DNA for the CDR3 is TGTGCCAGCAGCAGAAGGGACAGGGGCGATGAGCAGTTCTTC. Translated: CASSRRDRGDEQFF.

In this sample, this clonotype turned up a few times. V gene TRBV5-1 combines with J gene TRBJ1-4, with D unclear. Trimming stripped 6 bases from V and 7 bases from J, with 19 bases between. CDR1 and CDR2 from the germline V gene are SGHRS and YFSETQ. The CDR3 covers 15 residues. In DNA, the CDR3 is TGCGCCAGCACCGCTCAAGGGCAAGCGGGTGAAAAACTGTTTTTT. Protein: CASTAQGQAGEKLFF. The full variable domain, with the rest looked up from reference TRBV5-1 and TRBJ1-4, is KAGVTQTPRYLIKTRGQQVTLSCSPISGHRSVSWYQQTPGQGLQFLFEYFSETQRNKGNFPGRFSGRQFSNSRSEMNVSTLELGDSALYLCASTAQGQAGEKLFFGSGTQLSVL.

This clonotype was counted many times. CDR3 sequence (DNA): TGTGCCAGCAGCTTATTTAAGGTCACAGATACGCAGTATTTT. Translating gives CASSLFKVTDTQYF. The chain is built from TRBV7-8 and TRBJ2-3; no definite D call. Germline CDR1 reads SGHVS; CDR2 reads FQNEAQ. The CDR3 is 14 residues long. Between the trimmed V and J ends, which lost 2 bases and 2 bases, there was a span of 8 bases.

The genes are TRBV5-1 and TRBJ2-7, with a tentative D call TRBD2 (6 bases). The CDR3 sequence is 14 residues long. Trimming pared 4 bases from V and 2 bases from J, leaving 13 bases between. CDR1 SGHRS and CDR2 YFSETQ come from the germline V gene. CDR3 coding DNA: TGCGCCAGCAGCGCGCAGGGACTCCCCTACGAGCAGTACTTC. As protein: CASSAQGLPYEQYF. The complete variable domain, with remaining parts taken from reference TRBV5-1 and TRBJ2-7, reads KAGVTQTPRYLIKTRGQQVTLSCSPISGHRSVSWYQQTPGQGLQFLFEYFSETQRNKGNFPGRFSGRQFSNSRSEMNVSTLELGDSALYLCASSAQGLPYEQYFGPGTRLTVT.

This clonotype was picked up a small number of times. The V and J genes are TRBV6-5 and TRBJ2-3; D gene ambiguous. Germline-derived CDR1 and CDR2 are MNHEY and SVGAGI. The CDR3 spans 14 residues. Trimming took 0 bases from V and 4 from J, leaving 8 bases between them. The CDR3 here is CASSYSPGSDTQYF. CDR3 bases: TGTGCCAGCAGTTACTCGCCGGGTTCAGATACGCAGTATTTT.

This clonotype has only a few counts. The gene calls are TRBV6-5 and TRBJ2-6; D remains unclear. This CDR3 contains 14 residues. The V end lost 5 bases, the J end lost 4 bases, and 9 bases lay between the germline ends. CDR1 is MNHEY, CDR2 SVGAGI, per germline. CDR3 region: CASSPFFGANVLTF. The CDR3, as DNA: TGTGCCAGCAGTCCATTTTTCGGGGCCAACGTCCTGACTTTC.